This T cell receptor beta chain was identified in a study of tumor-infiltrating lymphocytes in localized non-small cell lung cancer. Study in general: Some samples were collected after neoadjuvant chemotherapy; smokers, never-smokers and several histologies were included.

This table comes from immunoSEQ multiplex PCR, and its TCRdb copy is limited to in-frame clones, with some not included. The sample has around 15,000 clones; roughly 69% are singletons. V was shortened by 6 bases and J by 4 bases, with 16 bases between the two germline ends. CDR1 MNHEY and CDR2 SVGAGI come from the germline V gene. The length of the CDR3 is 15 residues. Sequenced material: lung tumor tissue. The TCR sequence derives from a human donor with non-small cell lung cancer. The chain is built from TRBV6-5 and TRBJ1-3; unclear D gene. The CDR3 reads CASSFLGAAGNTIYF. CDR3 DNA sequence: TGTGCCAGCAGCTTCCTCGGTGCCGCCGGAAACACCATATATTTT.